The 23 T cell receptor beta chains in this list originate from one sample, sequenced in a study of immune characterization of retroperitoneal liposarcoma. TCRdb recomputed calls from the PCR reads with MiXCR, one row per CDR3 protein. Of roughly 11,000 distinct CDR3 sequences listed, 27% were seen once; the top ten hold under 9.5%. Source material: tumor tissue. These receptors were taken from a male donor with retroperitoneal liposarcoma.

This clonotype was detected a few times. The J gene is TRBJ2-1, the V gene TRBV12-3 or TRBV12-4; maybe TRBD1 (5 bases). The end of the DNA aligns better with TRBJ2-7, so the J call may be wrong. This CDR3 is 15 amino acids long. CDR3 sequence reads: CASSSDIGAYNEQYF. CDR3 nucleotides: TGTGCCAGCAGTTCAGACATTGGGGCCTACAATGAGCAGTACTTC.

The sample holds a few counts of this clonotype. This chain joins TRBV6-5 and TRBJ2-5; the D gene is possibly TRBD2 (6 bases). Near its end, the DNA agrees better with TRBJ2-7, so the J call may be wrong. There are 17 residues in the CDR3. CDR1 is MNHEY, CDR2 SVGAGI, per germline. The CDR3 DNA reads as TGTGCCAGCAGTTACTCGATTGGAGGGGCTCAGGCCTACGAGCAGTACTTC. Encoded protein: CASSYSIGGAQAYEQYF.

The genes are TRBV11-2 and TRBJ2-5; D call uncertain. The last part of the DNA fits TRBJ2-1 better; the J call may be wrong. This CDR3 contains 12 residues. Germline assignment: CDR1 SGHAT and CDR2 FQNNGV. CDR3 in DNA: TGTGCCAGCAGCTATAGAGTGGGTGAGCAGTTCTTC. Its translation is CASSYRVGEQFF.

This chain links TRBV6-1 with TRBJ2-1; 7 nucleotides match TRBD1. CDR1 is MNHNS and CDR2 is SASEGT in the germline V gene. V dropped 5 bases and J dropped 13; count of bases not matched to a gene: 17. The CDR3 runs 15 residues. The CDR3 is CASSSRQGTKNIQFF. The CDR3 nucleotides read TGTGCCAGCAGTTCCAGACAGGGAACTAAAAACATTCAGTTCTTC.

The rearrangement joins TRBV6-4 to TRBJ2-1; perhaps TRBD2 as D (5 bases). V lost 9 bases to trimming and J lost 10 bases, with 25 bases between them. CDR1 is MRHNA and CDR2 is SNTAGT in the germline V gene. This CDR3 has 15 residues. Written as DNA, the CDR3 is TGTGCCAGTCGTCGGCCGAGGGTCGCCTCCTACGAGCAGTTCTTC. As protein: CASRRPRVASYEQFF.

This clonotype was seen only a few times. This sequence joins TRBV25-1 and TRBJ2-1, with D tentatively TRBD2 (6 bases). The germline gives CDR1 MGHDK, CDR2 SYGVNS. V lost 7 bases and J 6 bases, leaving 7 bases between the germline ends. There are 11 residues in the CDR3. CDR3 sequence (DNA): TGTGCCAGCATAGCGGCCAATGAGCAGTTCTTC. Translation gives CASIAANEQFF.

A few counts support this clonotype. The rearrangement uses TRBV6-4 and TRBJ2-3, with 8 bases identical to TRBD2. The CDR3 contains 15 residues. CDR1 MRHNA and CDR2 SNTAGT come from the germline V gene. The ends lost 0 bases at V and 1 base at J; junction bases unmatched: 0. In nucleotides, the CDR3 is TGTGCCAGCAGTGACTCACTAGCGGGCACAGATACGCAGTATTTT. Protein product: CASSDSLAGTDTQYF.

This clonotype was observed many times. V usage is TRBV12-5 and J usage is TRBJ2-4; D is ambiguous. The CDR3 length is 11 residues. Germline V CDR1 and CDR2: LGHNT, FRNRAP. With 5 bases removed from V and 13 bases from J, the gap between germline ends came to 12 bases. CDR3 protein: CASGQMMYQYF. The CDR3, as DNA: TGTGCTAGTGGTCAGATGATGTACCAGTACTTC. The full variable domain, with the rest looked up from reference TRBV12-5 and TRBJ2-4, is DARVTQTPRHKVTEMGQEVTMRCQPILGHNTVFWYRQTMMQGLELLAYFRNRAPLDDSGMPKDRFSAEMPDATLATLKIQPSEPRDSAVYFCASGQMMYQYFGAGTRLSVL.

There are a few counts of this clonotype. The rearrangement links TRBV27 to TRBJ1-4; 8 nucleotides line up with TRBD1. Looked up from germline, CDR1 is MNHEY and CDR2 is SMNVEV (reference sequence). The J segment lost 8 bases and the V segment lost 5 bases, leaving 13 bases of the junction unmatched. The CDR3 runs to 16 residues. CDR3 sequence reads: CASSNLLQGAKEKLFF. The CDR3 nucleotides are TGTGCCAGCAGTAACCTACTCCAGGGGGCGAAAGAAAAACTGTTTTTT. The whole variable domain, filled in from reference TRBV27 and TRBJ1-4, reads EAQVTQNPRYLITVTGKKLTVTCSQNMNHEYMSWYRQDPGLGLRQIYYSMNVEVTDKGDVPEGYKVSRKEKRNFPLILESPSPNQTSLYFCASSNLLQGAKEKLFFGSGTQLSVL.

The J gene is TRBJ1-1, the V gene TRBV12-3 or TRBV12-4; no definite D call. The V and J ends lost 2 bases and 6 bases respectively, with 10 bases between them. CDR3 length: 13 amino acids. CDR3 sequence (DNA): TGTGCCAGCAGTTTAAACCCGCCCCCTGAAGCTTTCTTT. It yields the protein CASSLNPPPEAFF.

This chain links TRBV6-8 with TRBJ2-1, with D tentatively TRBD2 (6 bases). Trimming shortened V by 7 bases and J by 8 bases, and 18 bases separated the two germline ends. Per germline, CDR1 MNHGY and CDR2 SAAAGT. This CDR3 has 14 amino acids. CDR3: CASTWVSGEYEQFF. CDR3 in DNA: TGTGCCAGCACGTGGGTTTCGGGGGAGTATGAGCAGTTCTTC.

This clonotype was seen many times. This chain uses TRBV24-1 with TRBJ2-7; D gene ambiguous. Germline V gene lookup returns CDR1 KGHDR and CDR2 SFDVKD. V lost 3 bases, J lost 7 bases, and 9 bases lay in between. CDR3 size: 12 residues. CDR3 DNA: TGTGCCACCAGTGATCCCCGACGGGAGCAGTACTTC. Translating gives CATSDPRREQYF.

The chain is built from TRBV27 and TRBJ2-1; 7 bases agree with TRBD2. Germline-derived CDR1 and CDR2 are MNHEY and SMNVEV (reference sequence). V lost 3 bases to trimming and J lost 8 bases; unmatched junction nucleotides: 7. CDR3 size: 14 residues. The CDR3 region is CASSLGGSIDEQFF. DNA for the CDR3: TGTGCCAGCAGTTTGGGCGGGAGTATTGATGAGCAGTTCTTC.

The gene calls are TRBV4-1 and TRBJ2-3; D call uncertain. The CDR3 extends over 17 amino acids. Germline loops: CDR1 MGHRA, CDR2 YSYEKL. V was clipped by 0 bases and J by 1 base, with 14 bases between them. DNA for the CDR3: TGCGCCAGCAGCCAAGATTGGGCACCTCAACGCACAGATACGCAGTATTTT. Translated, it gives CASSQDWAPQRTDTQYF.

CDR3 protein: CARGGSQAYEQFF. In DNA form, the CDR3 reads TGTGCCAGGGGGGGCAGCCAGGCCTACGAGCAGTTCTTC. This chain links TRBV6-4 with TRBJ2-1; D is tentatively TRBD1 or TRBD2 (6 bases each). CDR3 length: 13 amino acids. Trimming took off 9 bases at V and 10 bases at J, with 19 bases between the two ends. CDR1 is MRHNA and CDR2 is SNTAGT in the germline V gene.

The chain has TRBV27 and TRBJ2-1; 10 bases are shared with TRBD1. The J call may be mistaken, given a closer DNA end match to TRBJ2-5. This CDR3 comprises 15 residues. Germline-derived CDR1 and CDR2 are MNHEY and SMNVEV (reference sequence). The CDR3 here is CASRRQGADRETQYF. The CDR3 nucleotides read TGTGCCAGCAGAAGACAGGGGGCGGATCGGGAGACCCAGTACTTC.

This clonotype is termed medium-sized. This chain uses TRBV7-6 with TRBJ2-1, with 7 bases aligning to TRBD2. Looked up from germline, CDR1 is SGHVS and CDR2 is FNYEAQ. This CDR3 contains 12 residues. Germline trimming cut 5 bases from V and 13 bases from J; bases unmatched to any gene: 8. CDR3: CASSPRGETQFF. DNA of the CDR3: TGTGCCAGCAGCCCCCGGGGGGAGACCCAGTTCTTC.

This clonotype was detected ten times or more. The chain employs TRBV6-6 and TRBJ2-1; 11 bases are a match to TRBD2. Looked up from germline, CDR1 is MNHNY and CDR2 is SVGAGI (reference sequence). The CDR3 has 15 amino acids. The V segment lost 1 base and the J segment 10 bases; nucleotides outside the gene matches: 6. CDR3 sequence (DNA): TGTGCCAGCAGTTACTTGGGACTAGCGGATTACGAGCAGTTCTTC. The encoded protein is CASSYLGLADYEQFF.

This clonotype has more than one count but fewer than ten. This rearrangement joins TRBV6-1 to TRBJ1-5; D possibly corresponds to TRBD1 (5 bases). The length of the CDR3 is 13 residues. Germline-derived CDR1 and CDR2 are MNHNS and SASEGT. V was cut by 6 bases and J by 4 bases, with 10 bases left in between. The CDR3 DNA reads TGTGCCAGCAGCCCGGGGCTGAATCAGCCCCAGCATTTT. It yields the protein CASSPGLNQPQHF.

The gene calls are TRBV6-1 and TRBJ2-3; TRBD2 agrees at 13 bases. Germline CDR1 is MNHNS and CDR2 is SASEGT. The V gene end was trimmed by 5 bases and the J gene end by 3 bases; junction bases not matched to a gene: 5. This CDR3 has 16 residues. DNA for the CDR3: TGTGCCAGCAGTCCACTAGCGGGGGGGAGGACAGATACGCAGTATTTT. As protein: CASSPLAGGRTDTQYF.

This clonotype is classed as medium-sized (0.01 to 0.1%). The chain joins TRBV7-8 to TRBJ2-3, with TRBD2 matching 9 bases. The CDR3 is 17 amino acids. The germline gives CDR1 SGHVS, CDR2 FQNEAQ. J gave up 0 bases and V 4 bases, and 8 bases lay outside the gene matches. CDR3 DNA sequence: TGTGCCAGCAGCTCCCGACTAGCGGAAACTAGCACAGATACGCAGTATTTT. Translated: CASSSRLAETSTDTQYF.

This clonotype has more than one count but fewer than ten. The chain recombines TRBV11-2 with TRBJ2-5; D is unclear. This CDR3 comprises 12 residues. Germline assignment: CDR1 SGHAT and CDR2 FQNNGV. V was pared by 5 bases and J by 11 bases, with 15 bases between. CDR3 region: CASSPRHNEQYF. CDR3 sequence (DNA): TGTGCCAGCAGCCCCAGGCACAATGAGCAGTACTTC.

The chain has TRBV6-1 and TRBJ2-1; TRBD1 or TRBD2 may be the D gene (5 bases each). Near its end, the DNA agrees better with TRBJ2-7, so the J call may be wrong. Germline-derived CDR1 and CDR2 are MNHNS and SASEGT. CDR3 length equals 15 residues. In DNA form, the CDR3 reads TGTGCCAGCAGATCGGGGCCGGACAAATTTTACGAGCAGTACTTC. It is translated as CASRSGPDKFYEQYF.